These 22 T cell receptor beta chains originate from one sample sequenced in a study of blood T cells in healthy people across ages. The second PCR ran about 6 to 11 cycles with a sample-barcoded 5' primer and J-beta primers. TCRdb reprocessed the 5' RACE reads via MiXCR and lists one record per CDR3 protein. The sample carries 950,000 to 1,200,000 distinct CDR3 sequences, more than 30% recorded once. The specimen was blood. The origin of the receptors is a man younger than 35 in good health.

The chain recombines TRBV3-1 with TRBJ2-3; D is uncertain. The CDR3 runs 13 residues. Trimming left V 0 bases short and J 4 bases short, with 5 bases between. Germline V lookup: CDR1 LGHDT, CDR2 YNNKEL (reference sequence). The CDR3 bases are TGTGCCAGCAGCCAAGAACACCCAGATACGCAGTATTTT. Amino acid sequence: CASSQEHPDTQYF.

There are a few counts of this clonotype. In DNA form, the CDR3 reads TGTGCCAGCACCCAGGGGAGGGGGCGCGGGGCTAACTATGGCTACACCTTC. This sequence encodes CASTQGRGRGANYGYTF. The V and J genes are TRBV6-6 and TRBJ1-2, with 7 bases matching TRBD1. CDR3 length equals 17 residues. CDR1 and CDR2 from the germline V gene are MNHNY and SVGAGI (reference sequence). Unmatched junction bases numbered 14, after V lost 7 bases and J lost 0 bases.

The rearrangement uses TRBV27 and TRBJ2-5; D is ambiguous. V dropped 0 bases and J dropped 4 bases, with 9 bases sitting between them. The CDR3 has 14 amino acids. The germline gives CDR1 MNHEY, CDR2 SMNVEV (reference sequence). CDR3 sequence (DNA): TGTGCCAGCAGTTTATCCTCTTTCCTAGAGACCCAGTACTTC. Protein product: CASSLSSFLETQYF.

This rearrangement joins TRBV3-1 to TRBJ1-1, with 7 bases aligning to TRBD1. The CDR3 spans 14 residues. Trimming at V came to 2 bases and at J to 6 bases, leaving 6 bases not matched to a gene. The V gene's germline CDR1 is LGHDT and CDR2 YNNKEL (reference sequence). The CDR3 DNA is TGTGCCAGCAGCCAACTTCTAGGGGGCGCTGAAGCTTTCTTT. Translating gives CASSQLLGGAEAFF.

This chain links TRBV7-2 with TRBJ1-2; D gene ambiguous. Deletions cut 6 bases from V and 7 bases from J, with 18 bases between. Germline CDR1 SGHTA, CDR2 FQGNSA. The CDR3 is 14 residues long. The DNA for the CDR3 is TGTGCCAGCAGGCCGGCGATCCCGCTCATTGGCTACACCTTC. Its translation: CASRPAIPLIGYTF.

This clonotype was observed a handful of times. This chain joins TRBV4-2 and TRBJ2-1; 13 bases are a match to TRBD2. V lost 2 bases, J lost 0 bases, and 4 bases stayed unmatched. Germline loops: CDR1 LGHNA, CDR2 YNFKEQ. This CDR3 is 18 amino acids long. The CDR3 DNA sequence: TGTGCCAGCAGCCAATCGACTAGCGGGGGGAGCTCCTACAATGAGCAGTTCTTC. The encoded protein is CASSQSTSGGSSYNEQFF.

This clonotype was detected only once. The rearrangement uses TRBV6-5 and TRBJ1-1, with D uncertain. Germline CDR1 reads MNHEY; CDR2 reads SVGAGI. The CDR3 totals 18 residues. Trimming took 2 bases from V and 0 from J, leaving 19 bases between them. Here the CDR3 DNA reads TGTGCCAGCAGTTACGGGCCGGGCCAAAGATCGGTGAACACTGAAGCTTTCTTT. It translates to CASSYGPGQRSVNTEAFF.

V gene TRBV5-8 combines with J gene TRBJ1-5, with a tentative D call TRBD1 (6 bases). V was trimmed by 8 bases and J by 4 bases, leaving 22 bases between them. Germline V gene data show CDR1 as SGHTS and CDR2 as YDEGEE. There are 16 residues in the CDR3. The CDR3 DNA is TGTGCCAGTAGCCTCCCGCGGGGGGACACAAATCAGCCCCAGCATTTT. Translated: CASSLPRGDTNQPQHF.

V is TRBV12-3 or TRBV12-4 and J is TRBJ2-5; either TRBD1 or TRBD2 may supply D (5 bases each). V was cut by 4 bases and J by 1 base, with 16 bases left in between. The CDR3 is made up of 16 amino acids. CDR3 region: CASSSSPGAPQETQYF. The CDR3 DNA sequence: TGTGCCAGCAGTTCGTCTCCCGGGGCCCCCCAAGAGACCCAGTACTTC.

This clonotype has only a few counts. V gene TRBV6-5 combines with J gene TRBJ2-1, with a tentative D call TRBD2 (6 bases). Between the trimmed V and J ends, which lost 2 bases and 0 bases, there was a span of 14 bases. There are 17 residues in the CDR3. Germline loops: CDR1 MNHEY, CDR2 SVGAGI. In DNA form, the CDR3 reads TGTGCCAGCAGTTACACAACGGACGGGAGCTCCTACAATGAGCAGTTCTTC. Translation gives CASSYTTDGSSYNEQFF.

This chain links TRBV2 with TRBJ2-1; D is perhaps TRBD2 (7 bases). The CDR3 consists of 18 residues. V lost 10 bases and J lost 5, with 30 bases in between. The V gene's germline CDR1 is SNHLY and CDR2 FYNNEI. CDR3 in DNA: TGTGCCACTTTTGAGGGGGGGTGGCAATCGGGGCCGCACAATGAGCAGTTCTTC. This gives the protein CATFEGGWQSGPHNEQFF.

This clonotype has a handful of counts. The CDR3 DNA reads as TGCAGTGCCCGCGAAGGGGGAACTAATGAAAAACTGTTTTTT. Translation gives CSAREGGTNEKLFF. The V gene is TRBV20-1, the J gene TRBJ1-4; possible D gene TRBD1, 6 bases. Germline V gives CDR1 DFQATT, CDR2 SNEGSKA (reference sequence). The CDR3 consists of 14 residues. Trimming removed 6 bases at V and 1 base at J, with 12 bases between.

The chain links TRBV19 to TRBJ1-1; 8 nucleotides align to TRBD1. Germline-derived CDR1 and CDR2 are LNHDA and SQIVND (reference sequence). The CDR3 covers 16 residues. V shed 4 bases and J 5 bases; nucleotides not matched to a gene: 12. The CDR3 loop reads CASSKDRGSWGTEAFF. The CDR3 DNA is TGTGCCAGTAGTAAAGACAGGGGCTCATGGGGAACTGAAGCTTTCTTT.

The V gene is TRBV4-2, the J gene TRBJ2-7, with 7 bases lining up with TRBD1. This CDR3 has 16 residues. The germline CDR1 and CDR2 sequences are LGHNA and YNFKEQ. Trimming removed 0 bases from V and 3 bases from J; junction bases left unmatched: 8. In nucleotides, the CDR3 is TGTGCCAGCAGCCAAGATGGAACAGGGGCGGTCTACGAGCAGTACTTC. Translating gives CASSQDGTGAVYEQYF.

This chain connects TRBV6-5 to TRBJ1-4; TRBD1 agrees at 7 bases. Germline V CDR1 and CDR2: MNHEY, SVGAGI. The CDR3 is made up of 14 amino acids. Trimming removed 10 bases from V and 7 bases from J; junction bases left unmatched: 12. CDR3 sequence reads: CATRRQGVVEKLFF. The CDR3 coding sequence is TGTGCCACCCGAAGGCAGGGGGTGGTTGAAAAACTGTTTTTT.

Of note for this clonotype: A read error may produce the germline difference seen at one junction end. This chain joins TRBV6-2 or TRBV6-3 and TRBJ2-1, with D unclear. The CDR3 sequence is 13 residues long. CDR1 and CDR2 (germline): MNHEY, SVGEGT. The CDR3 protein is CTSCASGHNEQFF. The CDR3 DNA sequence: TGTACCAGTTGCGCATCAGGACACAATGAGCAGTTCTTC.

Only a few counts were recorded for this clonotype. CDR3 coding DNA: TGCAGTGCCCAAACAGGGACAGGACCTTACAATGAGCAGTTCTTC. This translates into CSAQTGTGPYNEQFF. This sequence joins TRBV20-1 and TRBJ2-1, with 8 nucleotides matching TRBD1. Unmatched junction bases numbered 11, after V lost 6 bases and J lost 4 bases. The germline gives CDR1 DFQATT, CDR2 SNEGSKA (reference sequence). The CDR3 runs 15 residues.

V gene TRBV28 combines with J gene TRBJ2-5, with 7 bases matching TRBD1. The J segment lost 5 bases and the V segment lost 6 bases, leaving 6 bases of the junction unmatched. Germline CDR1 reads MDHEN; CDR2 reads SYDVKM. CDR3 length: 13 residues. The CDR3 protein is CASSRGGLETQYF. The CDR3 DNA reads TGTGCCAGCAGCCGAGGGGGCTTGGAGACCCAGTACTTC. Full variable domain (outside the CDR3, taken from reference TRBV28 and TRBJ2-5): DVKVTQSSRYLVKRTGEKVFLECVQDMDHENMFWYRQDPGLGLRLIYFSYDVKMKEKGDIPEGYSVSREKKERFSLILESASTNQTSMYLCASSRGGLETQYFGPGTRLLVL.

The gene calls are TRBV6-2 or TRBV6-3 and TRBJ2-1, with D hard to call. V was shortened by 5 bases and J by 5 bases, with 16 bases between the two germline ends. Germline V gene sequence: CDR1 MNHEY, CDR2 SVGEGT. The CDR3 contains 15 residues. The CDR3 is CASSRSGVRNNEQFF. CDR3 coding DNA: TGTGCCAGCAGTCGTTCGGGTGTAAGGAACAATGAGCAGTTCTTC.

The DNA for the CDR3 is TGTGCCTGGAGTGTACAACACAGGGATGCGAATGGCTACACCTTC. It codes for CAWSVQHRDANGYTF. This sequence joins TRBV30 and TRBJ1-2, with a weak D call TRBD1 (6 bases). The CDR3 runs to 15 residues. Trimming removed 0 bases at V and 6 bases at J, with 17 bases between. Germline-derived CDR1 and CDR2 are GTSNPN and SVGIG (reference sequence).

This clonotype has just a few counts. The CDR3 sequence: CASSLGGEGHNQPQHF. The CDR3 coding sequence is TGTGCCAGCAGCTTAGGGGGTGAGGGGCACAATCAGCCCCAGCATTTT. J is TRBJ1-5 and V is TRBV7-6, with TRBD1 as a possible D gene (5 bases). Trimming cost V 1 base and J 3 bases, with 13 bases left between them. Per the germline V gene, CDR1 is SGHVS and CDR2 is FNYEAQ. CDR3 length equals 16 residues.

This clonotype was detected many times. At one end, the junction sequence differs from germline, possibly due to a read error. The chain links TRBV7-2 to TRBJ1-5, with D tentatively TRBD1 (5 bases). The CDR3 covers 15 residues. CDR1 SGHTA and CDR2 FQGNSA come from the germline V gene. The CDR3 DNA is TGCGCCAGCAGCTTGGTGGGGGATAGCAATCAGCCCCAGCATTTT. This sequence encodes CASSLVGDSNQPQHF.